These 3 T cell receptor beta chains originate from one sample sequenced in a study of cytomegalovirus exposure and HLA in healthy donors. The PCR was carried out with 60 Vbeta primers and 13 Jbeta primers. The protocol was immunoSEQ multiplex PCR, while the TCRdb copy is restricted to in-frame clones and leaves out a portion. Here the sample spans 150,000 to 200,000 clones, about 65% being singletons. Sequencing was carried out using PBMCs. The source is a girl between 5 and 17 years old in good health and CMV-seronegative.

The gene calls are TRBV2 and TRBJ1-5; D is unclear. Germline lookup yields CDR1 SNHLY and CDR2 FYNNEI. This CDR3 is 16 amino acids long. Trimming pared 3 bases from V and 2 bases from J, leaving 14 bases between. In nucleotides, the CDR3 is TGTGCCAGCAGTGATTTTCGGCTTGGAGGCAATCAGCCCCAGCATTTT. Its translation: CASSDFRLGGNQPQHF.

CDR3 sequence reads: CAWSPGTTDGYTF. In DNA, the CDR3 is TGTGCCTGGAGTCCCGGGACAACAGATGGCTACACCTTC. The V gene is TRBV30, the J gene TRBJ1-2; D is perhaps TRBD1 (6 bases). The CDR3 is 13 amino acids. CDR1 is GTSNPN, CDR2 SVGIG, per germline (reference sequence). V lost 2 bases to trimming and J lost 6 bases, with 13 bases between them. Full variable domain (remainder filled in from reference TRBV30 and TRBJ1-2): SQTIHQWPATLVQPVGSPLSLECTVEGTSNPNLYWYRQAAGRGLQLLFYSVGIGQISSEVPQNLSASRPQDRQFILSSKKLLLSDSGFYLCAWSPGTTDGYTFGSGTRLTVV.

The rearrangement joins TRBV7-2 to TRBJ2-3; the D gene is possibly TRBD1 (6 bases). The V gene lost 1 base and the J gene lost 2 bases, with 16 bases spanning the gap. This CDR3 region has 17 residues. CDR1 is SGHTA, CDR2 FQGNSA, per germline. The DNA of the CDR3 is TGTGCCAGCAGCTTAGAAGGGGCCGACAGGACCACAGATACGCAGTATTTT. It is translated as CASSLEGADRTTDTQYF.